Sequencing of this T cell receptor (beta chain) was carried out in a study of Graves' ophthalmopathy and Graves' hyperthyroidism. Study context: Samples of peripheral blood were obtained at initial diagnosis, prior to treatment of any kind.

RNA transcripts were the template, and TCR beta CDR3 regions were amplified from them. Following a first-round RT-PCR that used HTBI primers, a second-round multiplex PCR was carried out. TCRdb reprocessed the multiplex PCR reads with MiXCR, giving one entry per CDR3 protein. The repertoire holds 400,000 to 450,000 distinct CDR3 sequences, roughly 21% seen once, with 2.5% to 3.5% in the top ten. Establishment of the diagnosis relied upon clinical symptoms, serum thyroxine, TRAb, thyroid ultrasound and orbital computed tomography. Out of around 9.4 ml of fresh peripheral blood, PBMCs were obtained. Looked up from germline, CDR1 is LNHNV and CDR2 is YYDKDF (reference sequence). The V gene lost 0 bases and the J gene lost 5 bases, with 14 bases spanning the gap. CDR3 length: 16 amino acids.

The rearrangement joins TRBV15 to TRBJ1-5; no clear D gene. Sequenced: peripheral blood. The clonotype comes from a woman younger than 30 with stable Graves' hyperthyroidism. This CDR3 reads CATSRDPRWSYQPQHF. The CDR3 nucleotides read TGTGCCACCAGCAGAGATCCCCGTTGGTCATATCAGCCCCAGCATTTT.